This record looks at one T cell receptor beta chain sequence and its context. No antigen is known for it. The data originate from a study of T-cell reconstitution after alpha-beta-depleted transplantation in children. Study-level results: Some patients' high day-60 TCRbeta diversity was attributed to recipient cells surviving conditioning. Newly produced T cells mostly accounted for T-cell counts and diversity one year post-transplant.

This CDR3 comprises 12 residues. V lost 6 bases and J 7 bases, leaving 12 bases between the germline ends. CDR1 is SNHLY, CDR2 FYNNEI, per germline. A library of TCRbeta sequences, prepared with unique molecular identifiers, was generated. TCRdb called the PCR reads again in MiXCR, with one record for every CDR3 protein. The sample shows around 200,000 distinct CDR3 sequences, roughly 8.1% of them seen only once. The rearrangement links TRBV2 to TRBJ1-2; D is perhaps TRBD1 (6 bases). This receptor was obtained from a male patient under 10 years old who had a stem cell transplant for acute myeloid leukemia, so the T cells may come from the graft donor. The sample consisted of PBMCs, mostly from graft donor cells, taken 360 days after TCRalphabeta/CD19-depleted stem cell transplant. CDR3 loop: CASRRGGIGYTF. The CDR3 DNA sequence: TGTGCCAGCAGGCGAGGGGGGATTGGCTACACCTTC.